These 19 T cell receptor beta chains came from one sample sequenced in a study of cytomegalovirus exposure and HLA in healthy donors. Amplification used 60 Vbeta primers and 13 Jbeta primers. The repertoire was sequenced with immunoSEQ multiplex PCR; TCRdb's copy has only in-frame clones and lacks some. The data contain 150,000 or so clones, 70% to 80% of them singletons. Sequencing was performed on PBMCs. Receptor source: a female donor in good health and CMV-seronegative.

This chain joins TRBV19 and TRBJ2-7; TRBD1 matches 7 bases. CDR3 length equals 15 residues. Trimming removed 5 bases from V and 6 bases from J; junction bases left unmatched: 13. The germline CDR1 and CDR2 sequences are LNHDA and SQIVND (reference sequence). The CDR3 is CASSSKQGLSIEQYF. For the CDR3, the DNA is TGTGCCAGTAGTTCCAAACAGGGGCTGTCGATCGAGCAGTACTTC.

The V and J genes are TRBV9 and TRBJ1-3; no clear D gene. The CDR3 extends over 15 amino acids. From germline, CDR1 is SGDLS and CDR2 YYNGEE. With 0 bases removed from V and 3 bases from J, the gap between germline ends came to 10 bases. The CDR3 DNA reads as TGTGCCAGCAGCGTAGACTTAGCCGTTGGAAACACCATATATTTT. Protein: CASSVDLAVGNTIYF.

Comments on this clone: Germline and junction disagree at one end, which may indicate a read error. This CDR3 reads CASSLTHF. As DNA, the CDR3 is TGTGCCAGCAGCCTGACTCACTTC. The rearrangement joins TRBV9 to TRBJ2-5; D remains unclear. Germline-derived CDR1 and CDR2 are SGDLS and YYNGEE. This CDR3 region has 8 residues.

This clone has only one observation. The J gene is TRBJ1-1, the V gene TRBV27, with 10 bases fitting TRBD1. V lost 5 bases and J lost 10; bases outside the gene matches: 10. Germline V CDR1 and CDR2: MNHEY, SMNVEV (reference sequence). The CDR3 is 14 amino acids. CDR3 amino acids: CASSLRRDRGSAFF. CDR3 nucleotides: TGTGCCAGCAGTCTTAGAAGGGACAGGGGTTCAGCTTTCTTT.

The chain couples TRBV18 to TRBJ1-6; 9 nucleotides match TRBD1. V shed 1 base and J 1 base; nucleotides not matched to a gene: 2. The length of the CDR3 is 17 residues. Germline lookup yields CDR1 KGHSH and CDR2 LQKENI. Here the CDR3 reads CASSPRGQGSYNSPLHF. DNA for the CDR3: TGTGCCAGCTCACCACGGGGACAGGGATCCTATAATTCACCCCTCCACTTT.

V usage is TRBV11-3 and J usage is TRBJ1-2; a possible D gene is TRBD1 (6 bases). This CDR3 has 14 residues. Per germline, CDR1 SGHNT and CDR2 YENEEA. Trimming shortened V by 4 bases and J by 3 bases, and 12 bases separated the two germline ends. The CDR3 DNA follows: TGTGCCAGCAGCTCAAGGACAGACTACTATGGCTACACCTTC. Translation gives CASSSRTDYYGYTF.

The CDR3 DNA sequence: TGCGCCAGCAGCCAAGGACTAGCGGGGGGGACAGATACGCAGTATTTT. Its translation: CASSQGLAGGTDTQYF. The rearrangement uses TRBV4-1 and TRBJ2-3; 14 bases are a match to TRBD2. The V gene end was trimmed by 1 base and the J gene end by 3 bases; junction bases not matched to a gene: 0. The length of the CDR3 is 16 residues. CDR1 and CDR2 (germline): MGHRA, YSYEKL.

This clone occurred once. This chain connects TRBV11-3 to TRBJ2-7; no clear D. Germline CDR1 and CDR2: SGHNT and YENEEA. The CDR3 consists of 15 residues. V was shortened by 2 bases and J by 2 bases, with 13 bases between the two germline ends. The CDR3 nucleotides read TGTGCCAGCAGCTTAACCCAGGCTGCCCCCTACGAGCAGTACTTC. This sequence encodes CASSLTQAAPYEQYF.

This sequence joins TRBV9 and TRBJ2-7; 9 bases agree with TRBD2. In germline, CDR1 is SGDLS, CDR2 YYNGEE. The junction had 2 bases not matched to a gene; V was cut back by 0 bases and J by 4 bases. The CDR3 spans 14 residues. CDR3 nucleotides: TGTGCCAGCAGCGTAGGCGGGGGGGCATACGAGCAGTACTTC. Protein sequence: CASSVGGGAYEQYF. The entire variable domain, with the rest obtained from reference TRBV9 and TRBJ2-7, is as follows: DSGVTQTPKHLITATGQRVTLRCSPRSGDLSVYWYQQSLDQGLQFLIQYYNGEERAKGNILERFSAQQFPDLHSELNLSSLELGDSALYFCASSVGGGAYEQYFGPGTRLTVT.

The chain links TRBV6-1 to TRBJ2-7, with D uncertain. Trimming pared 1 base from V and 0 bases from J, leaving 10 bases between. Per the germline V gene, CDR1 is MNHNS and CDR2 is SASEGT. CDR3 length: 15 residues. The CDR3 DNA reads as TGTGCCAGCAGTGAAGAGACCTCAGGCTCCTACGAGCAGTACTTC. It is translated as CASSEETSGSYEQYF.

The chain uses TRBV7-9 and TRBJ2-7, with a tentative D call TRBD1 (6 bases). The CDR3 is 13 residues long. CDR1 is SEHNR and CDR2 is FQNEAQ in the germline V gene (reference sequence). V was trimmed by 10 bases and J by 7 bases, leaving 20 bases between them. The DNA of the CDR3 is TGTGCCACCGAAAAAGAAACAGGGCCGGAGCAGTACTTC. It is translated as CATEKETGPEQYF.

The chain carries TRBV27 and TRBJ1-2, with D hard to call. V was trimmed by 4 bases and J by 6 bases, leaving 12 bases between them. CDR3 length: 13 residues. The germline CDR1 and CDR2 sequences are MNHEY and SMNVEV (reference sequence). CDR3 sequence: CASSSRDSDGYTF. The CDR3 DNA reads TGTGCCAGCAGTTCCCGTGACTCGGATGGCTACACCTTC.

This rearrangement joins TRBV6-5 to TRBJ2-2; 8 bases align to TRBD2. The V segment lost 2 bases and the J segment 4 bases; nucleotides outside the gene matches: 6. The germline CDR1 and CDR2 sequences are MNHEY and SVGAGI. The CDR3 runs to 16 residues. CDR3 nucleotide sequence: TGTGCCAGCAGTTACACGAGCGGGAGCGGCACCGGGGAGCTGTTTTTT. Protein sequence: CASSYTSGSGTGELFF.

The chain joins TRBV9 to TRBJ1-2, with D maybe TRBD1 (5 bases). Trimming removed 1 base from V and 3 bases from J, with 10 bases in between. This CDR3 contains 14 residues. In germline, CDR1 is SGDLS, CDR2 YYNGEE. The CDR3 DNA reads TGTGCCAGCAGCGTAAAGCCAGGGCACTATGGCTACACCTTC. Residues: CASSVKPGHYGYTF.

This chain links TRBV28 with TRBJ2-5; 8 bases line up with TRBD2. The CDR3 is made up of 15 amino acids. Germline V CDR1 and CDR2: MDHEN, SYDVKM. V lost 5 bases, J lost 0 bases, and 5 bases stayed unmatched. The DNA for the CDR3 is TGTGCCAGCAGTAGCGGGAGCGCTCACCAAGAGACCCAGTACTTC. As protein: CASSSGSAHQETQYF.

The CDR3 sequence: CASSLAASGRFGTDTQYF. DNA of the CDR3: TGCGCCAGCAGCTTGGCGGCTAGCGGGAGATTCGGGACAGATACGCAGTATTTT. The rearrangement links TRBV5-1 to TRBJ2-3; 10 bases map to TRBD2. CDR3 size: 18 residues. V was pared by 0 bases and J by 3 bases, with 10 bases of the junction left unmatched. Germline V CDR1 and CDR2: SGHRS, YFSETQ.

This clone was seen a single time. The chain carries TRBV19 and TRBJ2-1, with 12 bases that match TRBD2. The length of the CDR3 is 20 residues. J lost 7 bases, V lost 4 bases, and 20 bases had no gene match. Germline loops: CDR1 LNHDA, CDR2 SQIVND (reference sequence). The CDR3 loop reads CASSTFGLAGGRPRENEQFF. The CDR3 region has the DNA TGTGCCAGTAGTACTTTCGGTCTAGCGGGGGGGCGGCCGCGTGAGAATGAGCAGTTCTTC.

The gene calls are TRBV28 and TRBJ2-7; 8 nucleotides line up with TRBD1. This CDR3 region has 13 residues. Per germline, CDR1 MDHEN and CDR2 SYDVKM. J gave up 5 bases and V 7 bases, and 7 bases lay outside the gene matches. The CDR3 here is CASKDRGVDEQYF. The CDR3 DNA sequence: TGTGCCAGCAAAGACAGGGGTGTCGACGAGCAGTACTTC.

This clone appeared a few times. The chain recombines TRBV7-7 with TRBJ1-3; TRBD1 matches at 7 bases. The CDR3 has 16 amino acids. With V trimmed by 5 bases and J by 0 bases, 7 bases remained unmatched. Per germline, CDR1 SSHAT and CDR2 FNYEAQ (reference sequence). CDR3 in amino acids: CASSPDRASSGNTIYF. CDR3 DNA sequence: TGTGCCAGCAGCCCTGACAGGGCCAGCTCTGGAAACACCATATATTTT.